The rows below give T cell receptor beta chains drawn from one sample of a study of T cell responses to AZD1222 COVID-19 vaccine. The repertoire was sequenced with immunoSEQ multiplex PCR; TCRdb's copy has only in-frame clones and lacks some. This table holds over 100,000 clones, about 90% found once. The sequenced sample was peripheral blood, obtained 28 days after the second AZD1222 dose. These receptors originate from an adult who received the AZD1222 COVID-19 vaccine. The CDR3 runs from the conserved cysteine through the conserved F or W. The D gene is left open where the match is weak. Size is stated for part of the rows, as once, few or many counts, or as a class when the clone is expanded.

CDR3 protein: CASSSSGQWNTIYF
CDR3 DNA: TGCGCCAGCAGCTCGTCAGGACAGTGGAACACCATATATTTT
clone size: .
J gene: TRBJ1-3
V gene: TRBV5-1
D gene: .

CDR3 protein: CASSGWTGEDYGYTF
CDR3 DNA: TGTGCCAGTAGTGGCTGGACAGGGGAGGACTATGGCTACACCTTC
clone size: once
J gene: TRBJ1-2
V gene: TRBV19
D gene: TRBD1

CDR3 protein: CASSIRLGSGGSYNEQFF
CDR3 DNA: TGTGCCAGTAGTATAAGGTTAGGTAGCGGTGGCTCCTACAATGAGCAGTTCTTC
clone size: .
J gene: TRBJ2-1
V gene: TRBV19
D gene: .

CDR3 protein: CASSGGRQNQPQHF
CDR3 DNA: TGTGCCAGCAGTGGGGGCAGACAAAATCAGCCCCAGCATTTT
clone size: .
J gene: TRBJ1-5
V gene: TRBV6-2/TRBV6-3
D gene: .

CDR3 protein: CASSSYRGNTEAFF
CDR3 DNA: TGTGCCAGCAGTTCATACAGGGGAAACACTGAAGCTTTCTTT
clone size: .
J gene: TRBJ1-1
V gene: TRBV6-5
D gene: TRBD1

CDR3 protein: CASSFLGRGEAFF
CDR3 DNA: TGCGCCAGCAGCTTCCTGGGCCGGGGTGAAGCTTTCTTT
clone size: .
J gene: TRBJ1-1
V gene: TRBV5-1
D gene: .

CDR3 protein: CASTKLAGAAETQYF
CDR3 DNA: TGCGCCAGCACCAAACTAGCGGGGGCCGCAGAGACCCAGTACTTC
clone size: .
J gene: TRBJ2-5
V gene: TRBV10-2
D gene: TRBD2

CDR3 protein: CASSLALSNSGNTIYF
CDR3 DNA: TGCGCCAGCAGCTTGGCTTTAAGTAACTCTGGAAACACCATATATTTT
clone size: .
J gene: TRBJ1-3
V gene: TRBV5-1
D gene: .

CDR3 protein: CASENSGWGYNEQFF
CDR3 DNA: TGTGCCAGCGAGAACAGCGGGTGGGGATACAATGAGCAGTTCTTC
clone size: .
J gene: TRBJ2-1
V gene: TRBV28
D gene: .

CDR3 protein: CASRLQGARHQPQHF
CDR3 DNA: TGTGCCAGCAGACTACAGGGGGCAAGGCATCAGCCCCAGCATTTT
clone size: .
J gene: TRBJ1-5
V gene: TRBV6-5
D gene: TRBD1

CDR3 protein: CASSQARGANYGYTF
CDR3 DNA: TGCGCCAGCAGCCAAGCACGGGGAGCTAACTATGGCTACACCTTC
clone size: once
J gene: TRBJ1-2
V gene: TRBV4-3
D gene: .

CDR3 protein: CASSQRTSGGRADTQYF
CDR3 DNA: TGTGCCAGCAGCCAACGGACTAGCGGGGGGCGGGCAGATACGCAGTATTTT
clone size: .
J gene: TRBJ2-3
V gene: TRBV7-2
D gene: TRBD2

CDR3 protein: CASDSGGRIWGNQPQHF
CDR3 DNA: TGTGCCAGCGATTCGGGGGGCCGCATTTGGGGCAATCAGCCCCAGCATTTT
clone size: .
J gene: TRBJ1-5
V gene: TRBV2
D gene: .

CDR3 protein: CASSTQLSSYNSPLHF
CDR3 DNA: TGTGCCAGTAGTACCCAGCTGAGCTCCTATAATTCACCCCTCCACTTT
clone size: few
J gene: TRBJ1-6
V gene: TRBV19
D gene: .

CDR3 protein: CASSLEGASNQPQHF
CDR3 DNA: TGCGCCAGCAGCTTGGAGGGGGCGAGCAATCAGCCCCAGCATTTT
clone size: .
J gene: TRBJ1-5
V gene: TRBV5-1
D gene: TRBD1

CDR3 protein: CASSQVRGGTRSNTGELFF
CDR3 DNA: TGCGCCAGCAGCCAAGTAAGGGGGGGAACGAGATCGAACACCGGGGAGCTGTTTTTT
clone size: .
J gene: TRBJ2-2
V gene: TRBV4-1
D gene: .

CDR3 protein: CASSQDRDIVGSPLHF
CDR3 DNA: TGTGCCAGCAGCCAAGATAGGGACATCGTTGGTTCACCCCTCCACTTT
clone size: .
J gene: TRBJ1-6
V gene: TRBV4-2
D gene: .

CDR3 protein: CASSTRAYGGYTF
CDR3 DNA: TGTGCCAGCAGCACCAGGGCTTACGGGGGCTACACCTTC
clone size: .
J gene: TRBJ1-2
V gene: TRBV5-8
D gene: .

CDR3 protein: CAIRPGEPTDTQYF
CDR3 DNA: TGTGCCATCCGCCCGGGGGAACCCACAGATACGCAGTATTTT
clone size: .
J gene: TRBJ2-3
V gene: TRBV7-9
D gene: .

CDR3 protein: CASSNQQGANIQYF
CDR3 DNA: TGTGCCAGTAGTAATCAACAGGGGGCAAACATTCAGTACTTC
clone size: .
J gene: TRBJ2-4
V gene: TRBV19
D gene: TRBD1

CDR3 protein: CSVVDGNYGYTF
CDR3 DNA: TGCAGCGTCGTTGACGGAAACTATGGCTACACCTTC
clone size: .
J gene: TRBJ1-2
V gene: TRBV29-1
D gene: .

CDR3 protein: CAISSSDSETEAFF
CDR3 DNA: TGTGCCATCAGTTCATCCGACAGCGAGACTGAAGCTTTCTTT
clone size: .
J gene: TRBJ1-1
V gene: TRBV10-3
D gene: .

CDR3 protein: CASSTQGPRLAGDFTDTQYF
CDR3 DNA: TGTGCCAGCAGCACCCAAGGGCCGCGACTAGCGGGTGATTTCACAGATACGCAGTATTTT
clone size: .
J gene: TRBJ2-3
V gene: TRBV7-9
D gene: TRBD2

CDR3 protein: CASSQGLSYNEQFF
CDR3 DNA: TGTGCCAGCAGCCAGGGACTCTCCTACAATGAGCAGTTCTTC
clone size: .
J gene: TRBJ2-1
V gene: TRBV3-1/TRBV3-2
D gene: .

CDR3 protein: CASSIEGGLNEQFF
CDR3 DNA: TGTGCCAGTAGTATAGAGGGAGGTCTCAATGAGCAGTTCTTC
clone size: .
J gene: TRBJ2-1
V gene: TRBV19
D gene: .

CDR3 protein: CASSANAGGYEQYF
CDR3 DNA: TGTGCCAGCAGCGCCAATGCGGGGGGGTACGAGCAGTACTTC
clone size: .
J gene: TRBJ2-7
V gene: TRBV9
D gene: TRBD2

CDR3 protein: CASSQERQGPGSEAFF
CDR3 DNA: TGCGCCAGCAGCCAAGAGAGACAGGGCCCTGGGTCGGAAGCTTTCTTT
clone size: .
J gene: TRBJ1-1
V gene: TRBV4-1
D gene: TRBD1

CDR3 protein: CSVFPFMDTEAFF
CDR3 DNA: TGCAGCGTTTTCCCTTTTATGGACACTGAAGCTTTCTTT
clone size: .
J gene: TRBJ1-1
V gene: TRBV29-1
D gene: .

CDR3 protein: CASSQDRTGDNYGYTF
CDR3 DNA: TGCGCCAGCAGCCAAGACCGGACGGGTGATAACTATGGCTACACCTTC
clone size: .
J gene: TRBJ1-2
V gene: TRBV4-3
D gene: .

CDR3 protein: CASSYTRDQPQHF
CDR3 DNA: TGTGCCAGCAGTTACACCCGGGATCAGCCCCAGCATTTT
clone size: .
J gene: TRBJ1-5
V gene: TRBV6-5
D gene: .

CDR3 protein: CATSDLAGGPTFNEQFF
CDR3 DNA: TGTGCCACCAGTGATTTAGCGGGGGGCCCCACATTCAATGAGCAGTTCTTC
clone size: .
J gene: TRBJ2-1
V gene: TRBV24-1
D gene: TRBD2

CDR3 protein: CASSQRDYSNQPQHF
CDR3 DNA: TGTGCCAGCAGCCAACGAGATTATAGCAATCAGCCCCAGCATTTT
clone size: few
J gene: TRBJ1-5
V gene: TRBV3-1/TRBV3-2
D gene: .

CDR3 protein: CASSELTGRTPNSPLHF
CDR3 DNA: TGTGCCAGCAGTGAGTTAACAGGGAGGACCCCAAATTCACCCCTCCACTTT
clone size: .
J gene: TRBJ1-6
V gene: TRBV6-4
D gene: .

CDR3 protein: CANDMVTGELFF
CDR3 DNA: TGCGCCAACGACATGGTGACCGGGGAGCTGTTTTTT
clone size: .
J gene: TRBJ2-2
V gene: TRBV10-1
D gene: .

CDR3 protein: CASSLVEGYEQYF
CDR3 DNA: TGTGCCAGCAGTTTAGTCGAGGGGTACGAGCAGTACTTC
clone size: few
J gene: TRBJ2-7
V gene: TRBV7-8
D gene: .

CDR3 protein: CASSSQGADTGELFF
CDR3 DNA: TGTGCCAGCAGTTCTCAGGGGGCTGACACCGGGGAGCTGTTTTTT
clone size: .
J gene: TRBJ2-2
V gene: TRBV6-2/TRBV6-3
D gene: TRBD1